The next 16 T cell receptor beta chains were all read from a single sample in a study of shared clonotypes between healthy human individuals. Produced via immunoSEQ multiplex PCR; TCRdb's table is partial and in-frame only. Found here are 1.5 million to 2.5 million clones, less than 95% of them singletons; the top ten hold 1.2%. Positively selected for CCR7, the CD45RO-negative cells used as naive CD8 cells excluded terminally differentiated effector memory CD45RA+ cells. The sequenced material came from naive CD8+ T cells sorted from blood. Every receptor here comes from a man in his late teens or twenties in good health.

The chain links TRBV4-2 to TRBJ2-7; D not resolved. The V end was cut by 1 base, the J end by 1 base, with 11 bases between. This CDR3 is built from 15 residues. Per the germline V gene, CDR1 is LGHNA and CDR2 is YNFKEQ. The CDR3: CASSQGAHGSYEQYF. DNA for the CDR3: TGTGCCAGCAGCCAAGGCGCCCATGGGTCCTACGAGCAGTACTTC.

The CDR3 region has the DNA TGTGCCAGCAGCTTAGGGGCAGAGGGCTACGAGCAGTACTTC. Translated, it gives CASSLGAEGYEQYF. V usage is TRBV13 and J usage is TRBJ2-7, with TRBD2 as a possible D gene (5 bases). Germline assignment: CDR1 PRHDT and CDR2 FYEKMQ (reference sequence). The CDR3 has 14 residues. V was trimmed by 0 bases and J by 3 bases, leaving 9 bases between them.

J is TRBJ2-7 and V is TRBV4-3; D is uncertain. The germline V gene has CDR1 LGHNA and CDR2 YSLEER. The CDR3 loop spans 19 amino acids. Trimming took 0 bases from V and 3 from J, leaving 24 bases between them. The CDR3 DNA is TGCGCCAGCAGCCAAGATTTCCCCGTTCCCGATTCGGCCTACTACGAGCAGTACTTC. It codes for CASSQDFPVPDSAYYEQYF.

The chain uses TRBV6-5 and TRBJ2-2; possible D gene TRBD2, 6 bases. Germline CDR1 reads MNHEY; CDR2 reads SVGAGI. V was clipped by 2 bases and J by 1 base, with 11 bases between them. This CDR3 comprises 16 residues. In DNA, the CDR3 is TGTGCCAGCAGTTACCATGGCGGGGTGAACACCGGGGAGCTGTTTTTT. Encoded protein: CASSYHGGVNTGELFF.

In its sample, this clone was seen once. This chain uses TRBV27 with TRBJ2-2; TRBD2 is a possible D gene (5 bases). Between the trimmed V and J ends, which lost 3 bases and 6 bases, there was a span of 8 bases. Germline-derived CDR1 and CDR2 are MNHEY and SMNVEV (reference sequence). The CDR3 has 13 amino acids. CDR3 sequence reads: CASSFNGAGELFF. For the CDR3, the DNA is TGTGCCAGCAGTTTTAACGGGGCCGGGGAGCTGTTTTTT.

The chain joins TRBV7-2 to TRBJ2-7; D is unclear. Per the germline V gene, CDR1 is SGHTA and CDR2 is FQGNSA. The CDR3 spans 13 residues. Deletions cut 3 bases from V and 2 bases from J, with 8 bases between. The CDR3 region has the DNA TGTGCCAGCAGCTTCGACGGTACCTACGAGCAGTACTTC. It encodes CASSFDGTYEQYF.

The chain carries TRBV5-3 and TRBJ2-3; TRBD1 aligns across 8 bases. TRBV5-3 is an ORF, with its function uncertain. This CDR3 is built from 19 residues. V lost 2 bases, J lost 5 bases, and 19 bases stayed unmatched. In nucleotides, the CDR3 is TGTGCCAGAAGCTTAAATCAGGGGGCCGACGGGCTAGTGCGAGATACGCAGTATTTT. It specifies CARSLNQGADGLVRDTQYF.

There are a few counts of this clone. The same CDR3 also results from other DNA sequences found in this sample. The CDR3 loop reads CASSIDRETEAFF. The DNA of the CDR3 is TGTGCCAGTAGTATAGACAGGGAAACTGAAGCTTTCTTT. This rearrangement joins TRBV19 to TRBJ1-1; D possibly corresponds to TRBD1 (5 bases). The CDR3 runs to 13 residues. The V end was cut by 0 bases, the J end by 5 bases, with 7 bases between. Germline lookup yields CDR1 LNHDA and CDR2 SQIVND (reference sequence).

Of note for this clone: The same CDR3 can be traced to other DNA sequences in this sample. V is TRBV13 and J is TRBJ2-7; no clear D gene. Trimming shortened V by 5 bases and J by 0 bases, and 8 bases separated the two germline ends. This CDR3 comprises 13 residues. Germline-derived CDR1 and CDR2 are PRHDT and FYEKMQ (reference sequence). The CDR3 nucleotides are TGTGCCAGCAGCCGAGGCAGCTCCTACGAGCAGTACTTC. Its protein product is CASSRGSSYEQYF. Using reference TRBV13 and TRBJ2-7 for the parts outside the CDR3, the full variable domain is AAGVIQSPRHLIKEKRETATLKCYPIPRHDTVYWYQQGPGQDPQFLISFYEKMQSDKGSIPDRFSAQQFSDYHSELNMSSLELGDSALYFCASSRGSSYEQYFGPGTRLTVT.

The chain recombines TRBV4-1 with TRBJ2-1, with 8 nucleotides matching TRBD1. V gave up 4 bases and J gave up 2 bases; unmatched junction bases: 19. CDR3 length: 20 residues. Germline loops: CDR1 MGHRA, CDR2 YSYEKL. The CDR3 DNA reads as TGCGCCAGCAGCCCCCGTCGGACAGGGTACACCCTAAGCCCCTACAATGAGCAGTTCTTC. Its translation is CASSPRRTGYTLSPYNEQFF.

This chain joins TRBV10-3 and TRBJ2-7, with D perhaps TRBD1 (5 bases). Germline assignment: CDR1 ENHRY and CDR2 SYGVKD. This CDR3 has 16 residues. V lost 0 bases and J 3 bases, leaving 15 bases between the germline ends. The CDR3 loop is CAISESIGQGYYEQYF. The CDR3 region has the DNA TGTGCCATCAGTGAGTCCATCGGGCAGGGCTACTACGAGCAGTACTTC.

This chain joins TRBV28 and TRBJ2-7; the match to TRBD2 covers 10 bases. Trimming removed 6 bases from V and 3 bases from J; junction bases left unmatched: 5. Germline CDR1 is MDHEN and CDR2 is SYDVKM. The CDR3 is 14 amino acids. CDR3 in DNA: TGTGCCAGCAGGGATCCTAGCGGGGGCTACGAGCAGTACTTC. It translates to CASRDPSGGYEQYF.

The chain carries TRBV7-9 and TRBJ2-3; D perhaps matches TRBD2 (5 bases). This CDR3 comprises 14 residues. Germline values: CDR1 SEHNR, CDR2 FQNEAQ (reference sequence). The V gene lost 1 base and the J gene lost 5 bases, with 10 bases spanning the gap. DNA of the CDR3: TGTGCCAGCAGCTTAGGGACCGGGATAGATACGCAGTATTTT. The encoded protein is CASSLGTGIDTQYF. The variable domain in full, completed from reference TRBV7-9 and TRBJ2-3, reads DTGVSQNPRHKITKRGQNVTFRCDPISEHNRLYWYRQTLGQGPEFLTYFQNEAQLEKSRLLSDRFSAERPKGSFSTLEIQRTEQGDSAMYLCASSLGTGIDTQYFGPGTRLTVL.

The chain is built from TRBV27 and TRBJ2-7, with 8 bases that match TRBD1. Germline-derived CDR1 and CDR2 are MNHEY and SMNVEV (reference sequence). This CDR3 has 13 residues. J was trimmed by 6 bases and V by 6 bases; bases with no gene match: 7. Here the CDR3 reads CASSRDRFFEQYF. The CDR3 nucleotides read TGTGCCAGCAGCCGGGACAGGTTTTTCGAGCAGTACTTC.

This chain links TRBV5-1 with TRBJ2-3; weak D call: TRBD1 (6 bases). The CDR3 sequence is 15 residues long. The germline V gene has CDR1 SGHRS and CDR2 YFSETQ. Trimming removed 0 bases at V and 2 bases at J, with 10 bases between. CDR3 bases: TGCGCCAGCAGCTTGGGGGGGACACCCACAGATACGCAGTATTTT. Translating it yields CASSLGGTPTDTQYF.

The CDR3 nucleotides read TGTGCCAGCAGCTCATCGACAGGGGAAAGATTGTTTGACTATGGCTACACCTTC. It specifies CASSSSTGERLFDYGYTF. The gene calls are TRBV5-5 and TRBJ1-2, with 8 bases aligning to TRBD1. The CDR3 runs to 18 residues. Germline CDR1 reads SGHKS; CDR2 reads YYEKEE (reference sequence). Losses at the gene ends were 3 bases for V and 3 bases for J; bases not matched to a gene: 16.